This record looks at one TCR beta chain sequence and its context. Germline V gene lookup returns CDR1 SGHRS and CDR2 YFSETQ. This CDR3 has 15 residues. Trimming took 0 bases from V and 7 from J, leaving 14 bases between them. This record belongs to a study of blood T cell repertoires in COVID-19. Overall study context: The origin of the acute and convalescent COVID-19 samples was the United States, Italy and Spain. T cells, B-cell-depleted T cells, or PBMCs provided the cDNA or gDNA that served as material.

In the authors' methods: Reference gene primer amplification yielded estimated nucleated cell counts. Generated by immunoSEQ multiplex PCR, the TCRdb table keeps only in-frame clones and is missing some. That table supplies the V and J calls and clone size; D and trimming were determined from the DNA. The sample records under 60,000 clones, 65% to 85% being singletons. This clonotype originated in a human donor with active or convalescent COVID-19. The donor label of this sample is uncertain. This chain joins TRBV5-1 and TRBJ1-5; TRBD1 might be the D (6 bases). Sequenced material: peripheral blood. DNA for the CDR3: TGCGCCAGCAGCTTGGAAACAGGGATAGGGCAGCCCCAGCATTTT. The encoded protein is CASSLETGIGQPQHF. Complete variable domain (other parts from reference TRBV5-1 and TRBJ1-5): KAGVTQTPRYLIKTRGQQVTLSCSPISGHRSVSWYQQTPGQGLQFLFEYFSETQRNKGNFPGRFSGRQFSNSRSEMNVSTLELGDSALYLCASSLETGIGQPQHFGDGTRLSIL.